Below, one T cell receptor (beta chain) is given with its context. This specimen comes from a study of blood T cell repertoires in COVID-19. Data came from immunoSEQ multiplex PCR; TCRdb stores just in-frame clones and leaves some out. The table includes about 220,000 clones, around 80% detected once. This TCR was sampled from a human donor in a cohort sampled during active COVID-19. The sequenced sample consisted of peripheral blood.

CDR3 bases: TGTGCCAGCAGCTGGGACAGGGGGAGCACCGGGGAGCTGTTTTTT. Encoded protein: CASSWDRGSTGELFF. The chain recombines TRBV5-6 with TRBJ2-2, with TRBD1 matching 11 bases. Germline V lookup: CDR1 SGHDT, CDR2 YYEEEE. The CDR3 runs to 15 residues. J lost 4 bases, V lost 3 bases, and 2 bases had no gene match.